Each of the 15 T cell receptor beta chains below was sequenced from the same sample in a study of identical twins. MiXCR was run by TCRdb on the 5' RACE reads, yielding one entry per CDR3 protein. Seen here are 420,000 or so distinct CDR3 sequences, about 18% observed once, and the top ten hold approximately 12%. Sequencing input: naive T cells sorted from blood. These TCRs come from a man aged 50-59 years in good health.

This clonotype was observed a handful of times. The rearrangement joins TRBV6-5 to TRBJ2-7, with TRBD1 identical over 10 bases. CDR1 and CDR2 (germline): MNHEY, SVGAGI. CDR3 length equals 15 residues. Trimming at V came to 2 bases and at J to 5 bases, leaving 6 bases not matched to a gene. The CDR3 loop reads CASSYRDRGSNEQYF. The CDR3 bases are TGTGCCAGCAGTTACCGGGACAGGGGTTCAAACGAGCAGTACTTC.

The chain couples TRBV7-6 to TRBJ1-6, with D tentatively TRBD1 (6 bases). CDR1 is SGHVS, CDR2 FNYEAQ, per germline. The CDR3 sequence is 15 residues long. V dropped 2 bases and J dropped 8 bases, with 13 bases sitting between them. CDR3: CASSLHRGPDSPLHF. The CDR3 DNA reads TGTGCCAGCAGCTTACATCGGGGGCCCGATTCACCCCTCCACTTT. Full variable domain (remainder filled in from reference TRBV7-6 and TRBJ1-6): GAGVSQSPRYKVTKRGQDVALRCDPISGHVSLYWYRQALGQGPEFLTYFNYEAQQDKSGLPNDRFSAERPEGSISTLTIQRTEQRDSAMYRCASSLHRGPDSPLHFGNGTRLTVT.

This chain connects TRBV15 to TRBJ2-2, with unresolved D. CDR1 LNHNV and CDR2 YYDKDF come from the germline V gene (reference sequence). This CDR3 region has 19 residues. Trimming removed 0 bases at V and 1 base at J, with 18 bases between. This CDR3 is CATSRDFKFRSKNTGELFF. In nucleotides, the CDR3 is TGTGCCACCAGCAGAGATTTTAAGTTTCGGAGCAAGAACACCGGGGAGCTGTTTTTT.

In its sample, this clonotype was seen many times. The chain combines TRBV4-2 with TRBJ2-7, with 10 nucleotides matching TRBD2. Trimming removed 0 bases from V and 4 bases from J; junction bases left unmatched: 9. This CDR3 is 17 amino acids long. From germline, CDR1 is LGHNA and CDR2 YNFKEQ. CDR3 in DNA: TGTGCCAGCAGCCAAGATCCCCAACTAGCGGGGATTTACGAGCAGTACTTC. Amino acids: CASSQDPQLAGIYEQYF.

This clonotype was found a few times. The chain recombines TRBV12-3 or TRBV12-4 with TRBJ2-1; D is perhaps TRBD1 (6 bases). The CDR3 loop spans 14 amino acids. Between the trimmed V and J ends, which lost 7 bases and 8 bases, there was a span of 18 bases. Here the CDR3 DNA reads TGTGCCAGCAATACAGGGCCGTTAGGTGATGAGCAGTTCTTC. This gives the protein CASNTGPLGDEQFF.

V gene TRBV14 combines with J gene TRBJ2-2; maybe TRBD1 (6 bases). This CDR3 contains 15 residues. With 6 bases removed from V and 3 bases from J, the gap between germline ends came to 14 bases. Germline CDR1 reads SGHDN; CDR2 reads FVKESK. The CDR3 DNA is TGTGCCAGCAGTAAGCTACAGGGCTACACCGGGGAGCTGTTTTTT. It encodes CASSKLQGYTGELFF.

This clonotype has more than one count but fewer than ten. This chain connects TRBV4-2 to TRBJ2-1; 9 bases align to TRBD1. The CDR3 sequence is 17 residues long. In germline, CDR1 is LGHNA, CDR2 YNFKEQ. V gave up 0 bases and J gave up 5 bases; unmatched junction bases: 8. As DNA, the CDR3 is TGTGCCAGCAGCCAAGAACGGTGGGGACAGGGAGACAATGAGCAGTTCTTC. Translated: CASSQERWGQGDNEQFF.

The table lists this clonotype with a few counts. The chain carries TRBV4-3 and TRBJ1-3, with D tentatively TRBD1 (6 bases). CDR1 is LGHNA, CDR2 YSLEER, per germline. V lost 0 bases and J lost 4, with 16 bases in between. This CDR3 has 17 residues. Here the CDR3 reads CASSQEAIIGGGNTIYF. DNA for the CDR3: TGCGCCAGCAGCCAAGAGGCGATAATAGGGGGAGGAAACACCATATATTTT.

In this sample, this clonotype turned up a few times. CDR3 nucleotides: TGTGCCACCAGTGATTCCCCAGATGAGCAGTTCTTC. It yields the protein CATSDSPDEQFF. V is TRBV24-1 and J is TRBJ2-1; D is ambiguous. Germline CDR1 KGHDR, CDR2 SFDVKD. Trimming removed 2 bases from V and 8 bases from J, with 6 bases in between. The CDR3 is made up of 12 amino acids.

This clonotype was observed a few times. The chain is built from TRBV7-9 and TRBJ2-1, with a tentative D call TRBD1 (6 bases). The germline CDR1 and CDR2 sequences are SEHNR and FQNEAQ (reference sequence). CDR3 length: 15 amino acids. Trimming shortened V by 1 base and J by 3 bases, and 10 bases separated the two germline ends. The CDR3 nucleotides are TGTGCCAGCAGCTTAGAAGGGGGTGTCTACAATGAGCAGTTCTTC. Protein sequence: CASSLEGGVYNEQFF. Filled out from reference TRBV7-9 and TRBJ2-1, the complete variable domain reads DTGVSQNPRHKITKRGQNVTFRCDPISEHNRLYWYRQTLGQGPEFLTYFQNEAQLEKSRLLSDRFSAERPKGSFSTLEIQRTEQGDSAMYLCASSLEGGVYNEQFFGPGTRLTVL.

The rearrangement joins TRBV21-1 to TRBJ2-7; the table assigns TRBD2, which was not confirmed against the DNA. TRBV21-1 is listed as a pseudogene. This CDR3 contains 17 residues. The CDR3 reads CASSSLSTGTVPYEQYF. The CDR3 nucleotides are TGTGCCAGCAGCAGTCTTTCCACCGGGACTGTTCCCTACGAGCAGTACTTC.

This clonotype was picked up a small number of times. The CDR3 DNA reads as TGTGCCAGCAGTGTGACTAGCGGGTACTACGAGCAGTACTTC. Translation gives CASSVTSGYYEQYF. The chain combines TRBV6-2 or TRBV6-3 with TRBJ2-7, with TRBD2 identical over 10 bases. V shed 5 bases and J 3 bases; nucleotides not matched to a gene: 4. Per germline, CDR1 MNHEY and CDR2 SVGEGT. The CDR3 contains 14 residues.

The chain couples TRBV20-1 to TRBJ1-2; TRBD1 matches at 8 bases. The germline CDR1 and CDR2 sequences are DFQATT and SNEGSKA (reference sequence). Trimming cost V 5 bases and J 2 bases; bases outside gene matches: 4. This CDR3 contains 13 residues. The CDR3 sequence is CSAGQGENYGYTF. CDR3 DNA sequence: TGCAGTGCTGGACAGGGAGAAAACTATGGCTACACCTTC.

This clonotype was seen repeatedly, ten times or more. This chain joins TRBV12-3 or TRBV12-4 and TRBJ2-2, with D hard to call. CDR3 length equals 16 residues. V was shortened by 2 bases and J by 2 bases, with 12 bases between the two germline ends. The CDR3 spells CASSLNRLDNTGELFF. The CDR3, as DNA: TGTGCCAGCAGTTTAAATAGGCTAGATAACACCGGGGAGCTGTTTTTT.

Ten or more counts support this clonotype. The rearrangement links TRBV29-1 to TRBJ2-5, with D possibly matching TRBD2 (6 bases). This CDR3 is built from 13 residues. Between the trimmed V and J ends, which lost 2 bases and 3 bases, there was a span of 10 bases. Germline-derived CDR1 and CDR2 are SQVTM and ANQGSEA. CDR3 loop: CSVETRLEETQYF. DNA for the CDR3: TGCAGCGTTGAAACGAGACTAGAAGAGACCCAGTACTTC.